This TCR beta chain is from a study of blood T cell repertoires in COVID-19. Study-wide background: There were acute and convalescent COVID-19 samples, and they came from the United States, Italy and Spain. In each case, the material was cDNA or gDNA derived from T cells, B-cell-depleted T cells, or PBMCs.

This CDR3 has 16 residues. The germline V gene encodes CDR1 MGHRA and CDR2 YSYEKL. The junction had 10 bases not matched to a gene; V was cut back by 2 bases and J by 6 bases. In the study's own analysis: Estimation of nucleated cell counts was performed using reference gene primer amplification. Assay: immunoSEQ multiplex PCR; the TCRdb copy retains only in-frame clones and omits some. V, J and clone size are those of that table, while D and trimming were read from the DNA. The table lists just under 90,000 clones, roughly 88% of them singletons, with just under 3% in the top ten. This clonotype was sampled from an elderly woman with acute or convalescent COVID-19. The chain uses TRBV4-1 and TRBJ2-7; 10 nucleotides line up with TRBD1. Sample: peripheral blood. For the CDR3, the DNA is TGCGCCAGCAGCCAAAGGATCTCGACAGGGGGCCTCGAGCAGTACTTC. It yields the protein CASSQRISTGGLEQYF.